The sample holds many counts of the clone carrying this TCR beta chain. Its matching antigen is unknown. The CDR3 is 14 residues long. Germline-derived CDR1 and CDR2 are LNHDA and SQIVND (reference sequence). Trimming cost V 8 bases and J 8 bases; bases outside gene matches: 7. The library targeted TCRbeta and was prepared with unique molecular identifiers. MiXCR was run by TCRdb on the PCR reads, yielding one entry per CDR3 protein. The table lists around 190,000 distinct CDR3 sequences, approximately 6.9% of them singletons. This specimen comes from a study of T-cell reconstitution after alpha-beta-depleted transplantation in children. Study results and limitations: Several patients had high TCRbeta diversity at day 60; it came from surviving recipient T cells and thymic progenitors. At the one-year point after transplant, T-cell counts and TCRbeta diversity were found to come mostly from T cells that had been newly produced. Expanded graft clones, several hundred of them, were reportedly the source of alpha-beta T cells about two months after transplant.

The sequenced sample was PBMCs, obtained before TCRalphabeta/CD19-depleted stem cell transplant. The sequence derives from a boy between 2 and 10 years old with acute lymphoblastic leukemia, due to receive a stem cell transplant. The V gene is TRBV19, the J gene TRBJ1-6; 9 bases align to TRBD1. CDR3 coding DNA: TGTGCCAGTGCACACGGACAGGGGCATTCACCCCTCCACTTT. This translates into CASAHGQGHSPLHF.